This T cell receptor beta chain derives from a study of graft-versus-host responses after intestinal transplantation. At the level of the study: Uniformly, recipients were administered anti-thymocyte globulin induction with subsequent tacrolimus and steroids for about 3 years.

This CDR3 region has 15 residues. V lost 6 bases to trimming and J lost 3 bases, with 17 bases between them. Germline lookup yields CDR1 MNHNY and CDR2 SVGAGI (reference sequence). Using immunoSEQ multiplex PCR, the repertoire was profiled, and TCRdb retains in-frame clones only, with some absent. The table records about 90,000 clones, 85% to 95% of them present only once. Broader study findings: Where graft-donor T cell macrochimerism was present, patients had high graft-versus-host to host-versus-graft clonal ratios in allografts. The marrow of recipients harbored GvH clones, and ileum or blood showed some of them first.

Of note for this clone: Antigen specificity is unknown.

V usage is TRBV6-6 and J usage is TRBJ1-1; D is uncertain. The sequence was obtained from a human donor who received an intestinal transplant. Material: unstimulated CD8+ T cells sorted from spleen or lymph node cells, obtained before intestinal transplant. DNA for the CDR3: TGTGCCAGCAGCCTCCCAGTGCGGCCGGACACTGAAGCTTTCTTT. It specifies CASSLPVRPDTEAFF.